The 4 T cell receptor beta chains below come from one sample, sequenced in a study of CD8 T cells in ankylosing spondylitis. Whole-study findings and limits: Roughly 8 highly homologous variants made up a TCR beta motif, and this motif appeared characteristic of ankylosing spondylitis blood.

The antigens for these receptors are not known. TCRdb processed the 5' RACE reads anew with MiXCR; each CDR3 protein has one entry. The sample has about 330,000 distinct CDR3 sequences, less than 9.5% seen once; the top ten hold roughly 15%. What was sequenced was blood, either unsorted or a sorted T cell fraction (not recorded which). These receptors all stem from a male donor with ankylosing spondylitis.

This clonotype was seen ten or more times. The chain is built from TRBV4-1 and TRBJ2-3; TRBD2 agrees at 9 bases. V lost 4 bases to trimming and J lost 0 bases; unmatched junction nucleotides: 5. From germline, CDR1 is MGHRA and CDR2 YSYEKL. This CDR3 contains 16 residues. CDR3 in amino acids: CASSPLAGASTDTQYF. CDR3 bases: TGCGCCAGCAGCCCCTTAGCGGGAGCAAGCACAGATACGCAGTATTTT.

This clonotype has only a few counts. V is TRBV5-1 and J is TRBJ2-5; 8 bases align to TRBD2. J gave up 5 bases and V 0 bases, and 12 bases lay outside the gene matches. CDR1 is SGHRS, CDR2 YFSETQ, per germline. This CDR3 has 17 residues. CDR3 protein: CASSLEGFAGGVETQYF. CDR3 DNA: TGCGCCAGCAGCTTGGAAGGCTTTGCGGGAGGAGTGGAGACCCAGTACTTC.

V usage is TRBV6-1 and J usage is TRBJ2-7; 9 bases agree with TRBD1. The V segment lost 6 bases and the J segment 6 bases; nucleotides outside the gene matches: 12. The V gene's germline CDR1 is MNHNS and CDR2 SASEGT. The CDR3 is 15 amino acids. CDR3 bases: TGTGCCAGCAGCCTATCGGGGACAGGGTCTCGCGAGCAGTACTTC. It encodes CASSLSGTGSREQYF.

The rearrangement uses TRBV6-1 and TRBJ1-4; the match to TRBD1 covers 9 bases. The ends lost 4 bases at V and 8 bases at J; junction bases unmatched: 11. The CDR3 runs to 16 residues. Per the germline V gene, CDR1 is MNHNS and CDR2 is SASEGT. The CDR3 DNA reads TGTGCCAGCAGTGCACAGGACAGGGGACGAGAAGAAAAACTGTTTTTT. Protein sequence: CASSAQDRGREEKLFF.